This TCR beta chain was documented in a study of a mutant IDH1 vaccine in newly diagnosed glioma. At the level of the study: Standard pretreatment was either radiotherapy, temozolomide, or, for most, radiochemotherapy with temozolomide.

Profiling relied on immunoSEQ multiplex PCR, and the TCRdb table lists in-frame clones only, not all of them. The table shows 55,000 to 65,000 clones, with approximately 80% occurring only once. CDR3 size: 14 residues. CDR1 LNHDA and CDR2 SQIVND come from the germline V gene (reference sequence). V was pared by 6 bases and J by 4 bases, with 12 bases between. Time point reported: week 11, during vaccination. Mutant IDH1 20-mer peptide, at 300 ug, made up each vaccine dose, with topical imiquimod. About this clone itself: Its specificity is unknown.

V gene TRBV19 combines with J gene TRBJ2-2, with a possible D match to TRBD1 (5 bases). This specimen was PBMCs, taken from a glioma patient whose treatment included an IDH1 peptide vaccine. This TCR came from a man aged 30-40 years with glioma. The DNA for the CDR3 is TGTGCCAGTAGATGGGGCCGAGGCACCGGGGAGCTGTTTTTT. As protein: CASRWGRGTGELFF.